One and the same sample provided the 22 T cell receptor beta chains below, sequenced in a study of OX40 agonist ivuxolimab in advanced cancers. Assay: immunoSEQ multiplex PCR; the TCRdb copy retains only in-frame clones and omits some. Among fewer than 65,000 clones listed, roughly 90% were seen once. This specimen consisted of CD4+ or CD8+ T cells sorted from blood, obtained in a trial of the OX40 agonist ivuxolimab. The receptors stem from an adult with an advanced solid tumor such as melanoma, head and neck, liver or kidney cancer.

This sequence joins TRBV5-4 and TRBJ1-1, with TRBD1 matching over 7 bases. Germline values: CDR1 SGHNT, CDR2 YYREEE (reference sequence). The CDR3 extends over 17 amino acids. V lost 4 bases and J lost 1; bases outside the gene matches: 13. The CDR3 coding sequence is TGTGCCAGCAGCCAAGGGACAGTGCAAGGTAGGAACACTGAAGCTTTCTTT. Amino acid sequence: CASSQGTVQGRNTEAFF.

The V and J genes are TRBV5-5 and TRBJ1-5; perhaps TRBD1 as D (6 bases). V was clipped by 4 bases and J by 4 bases, with 15 bases between them. The CDR3 consists of 15 residues. Germline CDR1 and CDR2: SGHKS and YYEKEE (reference sequence). The DNA of the CDR3 is TGTGCCAGCAGCGAGGGACAATTTAGTAATCAGCCCCAGCATTTT. As protein: CASSEGQFSNQPQHF.

This rearrangement joins TRBV6-5 to TRBJ1-1, with D possibly matching TRBD1 (6 bases). The CDR3 has 15 residues. Germline values: CDR1 MNHEY, CDR2 SVGAGI. V shed 0 bases and J shed 3 bases, with 11 bases lying between them. CDR3 loop: CASSYSGAGDTEAFF. In DNA, the CDR3 is TGTGCCAGCAGTTACTCGGGGGCGGGGGACACTGAAGCTTTCTTT.

The rearrangement links TRBV2 to TRBJ2-2, with TRBD1 matching over 8 bases. From germline, CDR1 is SNHLY and CDR2 FYNNEI. The CDR3 is made up of 14 amino acids. The V segment lost 9 bases and the J segment 1 base; nucleotides outside the gene matches: 4. The CDR3 DNA reads as TGTGCCAGAACCGGACAGGGGAACACCGGGGAGCTGTTTTTT. Protein sequence: CARTGQGNTGELFF.

The chain combines TRBV7-3 with TRBJ2-1; weak D call: TRBD2 (6 bases). The V end lost 1 base, the J end lost 8 bases, and 9 bases lay between the germline ends. The CDR3 covers 13 residues. Germline CDR1 is SGHTA and CDR2 is FQGTGA. DNA for the CDR3: TGTGCCAGCAGCTTAAAAGGGACTGATGAGCAGTTCTTC. Translation gives CASSLKGTDEQFF.

The chain uses TRBV29-1 and TRBJ1-2; no clear D gene. Germline V gene lookup returns CDR1 SQVTM and CDR2 ANQGSEA. The CDR3 is 13 residues long. Trimming took off 7 bases at V and 6 bases at J, with 18 bases between the two ends. CDR3 region: CSAGPGPTDGYTF. The CDR3 bases are TGCAGCGCCGGACCGGGTCCAACCGATGGCTACACCTTC.

The genes are TRBV13 and TRBJ1-2; 8 nucleotides align to TRBD1. J was trimmed by 4 bases and V by 0 bases; bases with no gene match: 16. CDR1 and CDR2 (germline): PRHDT, FYEKMQ (reference sequence). CDR3 length: 19 amino acids. The DNA for the CDR3 is TGTGCCAGCAGCTTAGGTAGGCAATGGGACAGGAAGCGGTTCTATGGCTACACCTTC. Protein sequence: CASSLGRQWDRKRFYGYTF. Variable domain in full (rest from reference TRBV13 and TRBJ1-2): AAGVIQSPRHLIKEKRETATLKCYPIPRHDTVYWYQQGPGQDPQFLISFYEKMQSDKGSIPDRFSAQQFSDYHSELNMSSLELGDSALYFCASSLGRQWDRKRFYGYTFGSGTRLTVV.

This chain connects TRBV6-5 to TRBJ2-5, with a weak D call TRBD1 (6 bases). Germline loops: CDR1 MNHEY, CDR2 SVGAGI. Trimming removed 7 bases from V and 2 bases from J, with 14 bases in between. The CDR3 is 14 amino acids. The DNA for the CDR3 is TGTGCCAGCATTGAGCCGGGACAACAAGAGACCCAGTACTTC. It encodes CASIEPGQQETQYF.

This clone appeared a few times. The chain is built from TRBV7-8 and TRBJ2-5; 9 bases match TRBD1. Germline lookup yields CDR1 SGHVS and CDR2 FQNEAQ. There are 16 residues in the CDR3. V lost 5 bases to trimming and J lost 8 bases; unmatched junction nucleotides: 15. CDR3 sequence (DNA): TGTGCCAGCAGCCCAAGGACAGGGGACCCATCTCGCACCCAGTACTTC. Translation: CASSPRTGDPSRTQYF. Full variable domain (rest looked up from reference TRBV7-8 and TRBJ2-5): GAGVSQSPRYKVAKRGQDVALRCDPISGHVSLFWYQQALGQGPEFLTYFQNEAQLDKSGLPSDRFFAERPEGSVSTLKIQRTQQEDSAVYLCASSPRTGDPSRTQYFGPGTRLLVL.

The rearrangement joins TRBV7-8 to TRBJ1-5; D unresolved. With 5 bases removed from V and 2 bases from J, the gap between germline ends came to 10 bases. The CDR3 has 14 amino acids. Germline V gene lookup returns CDR1 SGHVS and CDR2 FQNEAQ. The CDR3 is CASSPPPGNQPQHF. The DNA for the CDR3 is TGTGCCAGCAGCCCCCCCCCGGGCAATCAGCCCCAGCATTTT.

The V and J genes are TRBV7-8 and TRBJ2-5; D is uncertain. The V gene lost 5 bases and the J gene lost 0 bases, with 10 bases spanning the gap. The CDR3 length is 14 residues. Per the germline V gene, CDR1 is SGHVS and CDR2 is FQNEAQ. For the CDR3, the DNA is TGTGCCAGCAGCCTTCTAACGTACCAAGAGACCCAGTACTTC. Translated: CASSLLTYQETQYF.

The chain employs TRBV27 and TRBJ2-5; TRBD1 matches 7 bases. CDR3 length: 17 residues. V was pared by 5 bases and J by 0 bases, with 12 bases of the junction left unmatched. Germline lookup yields CDR1 MNHEY and CDR2 SMNVEV (reference sequence). The CDR3 region is CASSPGNEQGYQETQYF. DNA for the CDR3: TGTGCCAGCAGTCCCGGGAACGAACAGGGGTACCAAGAGACCCAGTACTTC.

V is TRBV7-9 and J is TRBJ2-1, with D tentatively TRBD2 (6 bases). Deletions cut 6 bases from V and 2 bases from J, with 14 bases between. The germline V gene encodes CDR1 SEHNR and CDR2 FQNEAQ (reference sequence). The CDR3 sequence is 15 residues long. The CDR3 region is CASRSGAITYNEQFF. The DNA of the CDR3 is TGTGCCAGCAGATCGGGAGCGATCACCTACAATGAGCAGTTCTTC.

This chain links TRBV4-1 with TRBJ1-5; D not resolved. The CDR3 contains 15 residues. From germline, CDR1 is MGHRA and CDR2 YSYEKL. V was pared by 1 base and J by 1 base, with 8 bases between. The CDR3 region has the DNA TGCGCCAGCAGCCAAGTCGCCGGGAGCAATCAGCCCCAGCATTTT. Its protein product is CASSQVAGSNQPQHF.

The rearrangement joins TRBV6-5 to TRBJ2-7; TRBD2 might be the D (6 bases). The germline CDR1 and CDR2 sequences are MNHEY and SVGAGI. This CDR3 has 14 amino acids. V gave up 5 bases and J gave up 5 bases, with 16 bases separating them. The CDR3 bases are TGTGCCAGCAGTCGCGGGGACCCCTCGGACGAGCAGTACTTC. It specifies CASSRGDPSDEQYF.

This clone came up a few times. The chain has TRBV30 and TRBJ1-6; D perhaps matches TRBD1 (5 bases). The germline V gene has CDR1 GTSNPN and CDR2 SVGIG (reference sequence). Trimming took off 1 base at V and 8 bases at J, with 12 bases between the two ends. This CDR3 is 14 amino acids long. This chain's CDR3 is CAWSEWGGDSPLHF. CDR3 DNA: TGTGCCTGGAGTGAATGGGGCGGGGATTCACCCCTCCACTTT.

CDR3 amino acids: CASSLGFDEQYF. DNA of the CDR3: TGTGCCAGCAGCTTAGGGTTCGACGAGCAGTACTTC. V and J are TRBV7-8 and TRBJ2-7; D is undetermined. The CDR3 sequence is 12 residues long. V was clipped by 1 base and J by 5 bases, with 6 bases between them. The germline V gene encodes CDR1 SGHVS and CDR2 FQNEAQ.

This sequence joins TRBV27 and TRBJ2-3, with D maybe TRBD2 (6 bases). CDR3 length: 15 amino acids. V was cut by 4 bases and J by 11 bases, with 22 bases left in between. Germline V lookup: CDR1 MNHEY, CDR2 SMNVEV (reference sequence). The CDR3 region has the DNA TGTGCCAGCAGTTCCGCGGGATCGGGGCTTCGAGGGCAGTATTTT. It translates to CASSSAGSGLRGQYF.

The chain uses TRBV5-6 and TRBJ2-7; D is undetermined. V lost 3 bases and J lost 3, with 13 bases in between. The CDR3 consists of 14 residues. CDR1 and CDR2 (germline): SGHDT, YYEEEE. CDR3 in amino acids: CASSSGNVYYEQYF. The CDR3 DNA is TGTGCCAGCAGCTCCGGTAATGTGTACTACGAGCAGTACTTC. Complete variable domain (other parts from reference TRBV5-6 and TRBJ2-7): DAGVTQSPTHLIKTRGQQVTLRCSPKSGHDTVSWYQQALGQGPQFIFQYYEEEERQRGNFPDRFSGHQFPNYSSELNVNALLLGDSALYLCASSSGNVYYEQYFGPGTRLTVT.

The gene calls are TRBV5-6 and TRBJ1-6; D perhaps matches TRBD1 (5 bases). The CDR3 extends over 15 amino acids. Germline values: CDR1 SGHDT, CDR2 YYEEEE. V shed 0 bases and J shed 6 bases, with 10 bases lying between them. CDR3 in amino acids: CASSLGGPGNSPLHF. CDR3 in DNA: TGTGCCAGCAGCTTGGGGGGCCCAGGTAATTCACCCCTCCACTTT.

CDR3 nucleotide sequence: TGCGCCAGCAGCTTAGGGACAAATGAAGCTTTCTTT. This translates into CASSLGTNEAFF. The gene calls are TRBV5-1 and TRBJ1-1, with D perhaps TRBD1 (6 bases). This CDR3 comprises 12 residues. Trimming stripped 2 bases from V and 7 bases from J, with 9 bases between. Germline assignment: CDR1 SGHRS and CDR2 YFSETQ.

J is TRBJ1-2 and V is TRBV7-6, with TRBD1 matching over 7 bases. Trimming took 5 bases from V and 5 from J; bases not matched to a gene: 17. CDR3 length: 17 residues. The germline V gene encodes CDR1 SGHVS and CDR2 FNYEAQ. CDR3 DNA sequence: TGTGCCAGCAGCCCACGGCCTATGTCCGGGACAGAATATGGCTACACCTTC. It specifies CASSPRPMSGTEYGYTF.